This entry describes one T cell receptor (beta chain). What it binds is unknown. PCR used 60 Vbeta primers and 13 Jbeta primers. Profiled with immunoSEQ multiplex PCR; TCRdb holds only in-frame clones, not every one. The sample lists around 130,000 clones, 65% to 90% occurring once. The sample originates from a study of cytomegalovirus exposure and HLA in healthy donors. Broader study findings: The classifier reportedly diagnosed cytomegalovirus status with high specificity and sensitivity. Fewer N-insertions (relative to the 666-donor mean) were reportedly seen in an Asian-associated ancestry cluster in a later analysis. The sole available immune exposure information was CMV serostatus.

Sequences were obtained from PBMCs. This sequence was found in a male donor in good health and CMV-seropositive.

CDR3 bases: TGTGCCAGCTCACCACAGGGGACAGGGGACGAGCAGTACTTC. Protein product: CASSPQGTGDEQYF. The rearrangement joins TRBV18 to TRBJ2-7; 10 bases are shared with TRBD1. Losses at the gene ends were 1 base for V and 5 bases for J; bases not matched to a gene: 2. The CDR3 length is 14 residues. Looked up from germline, CDR1 is KGHSH and CDR2 is LQKENI.